One sample yielded the 16 T cell receptor beta chains listed below, sequenced in a study of cytotoxic CD8 clonotypes in ibrutinib-treated CLL. Clones were sequenced by immunoSEQ multiplex PCR, and TCRdb holds only the in-frame ones, with some missing. The data show roughly 250,000 clones, around 70% seen once. The material was PBMCs, obtained after 24 months of ibrutinib treatment. These receptors were collected from a human donor with chronic lymphocytic leukemia.

This chain connects TRBV9 to TRBJ2-1; a weak D match, TRBD2 (6 bases). Deletions cut 1 base from V and 8 bases from J, with 10 bases between. The CDR3 loop spans 13 amino acids. Germline CDR1 reads SGDLS; CDR2 reads YYNGEE. CDR3 bases: TGTGCCAGCAGCGTAAGGAGGGACGATGAGCAGTTCTTC. As protein: CASSVRRDDEQFF.

This chain uses TRBV27 with TRBJ1-5; D remains ambiguous. V gave up 6 bases and J gave up 0 bases, with 15 bases separating them. There are 16 residues in the CDR3. Germline CDR1 MNHEY, CDR2 SMNVEV (reference sequence). The CDR3 DNA follows: TGTGCCAGCAGGGAACGCGGCAGTTATAGCAATCAGCCCCAGCATTTT. This encodes CASRERGSYSNQPQHF.

The V gene is TRBV2, the J gene TRBJ1-4, with 7 bases matching TRBD1. The CDR3 extends over 15 amino acids. The ends lost 6 bases at V and 0 bases at J; junction bases unmatched: 4. From germline, CDR1 is SNHLY and CDR2 FYNNEI. This CDR3 reads CASSLGQATNEKLFF. DNA for the CDR3: TGTGCCAGCAGCCTAGGACAGGCAACTAATGAAAAACTGTTTTTT. Variable domain in full (rest from reference TRBV2 and TRBJ1-4): EPEVTQTPSHQVTQMGQEVILRCVPISNHLYFYWYRQILGQKVEFLVSFYNNEISEKSEIFDDQFSVERPDGSNFTLKIRSTKLEDSAMYFCASSLGQATNEKLFFGSGTQLSVL.

This clone was recorded once. This chain links TRBV11-2 with TRBJ1-5, with D unresolved. CDR3 length: 13 amino acids. Trimming stripped 2 bases from V and 6 bases from J, with 8 bases between. CDR1 SGHAT and CDR2 FQNNGV come from the germline V gene. The CDR3 region is CASSLSMGQPQHF. CDR3 bases: TGTGCCAGCAGCTTATCTATGGGTCAGCCCCAGCATTTT.

This clone was detected a few times. The genes are TRBV6-5 and TRBJ2-1, with TRBD2 as a possible D gene (6 bases). This CDR3 is built from 16 residues. V was pared by 1 base and J by 1 base, with 11 bases between. Germline CDR1 reads MNHEY; CDR2 reads SVGAGI. CDR3 region: CASSYLRDSSYNEQFF. The CDR3 DNA sequence: TGTGCCAGCAGTTACTTGCGGGACTCATCCTACAATGAGCAGTTCTTC.

This chain joins TRBV19 and TRBJ2-7, with 8 positions matching TRBD1. The CDR3 is made up of 15 amino acids. With V trimmed by 2 bases and J by 3 bases, 6 bases remained unmatched. Germline V CDR1 and CDR2: LNHDA, SQIVND (reference sequence). The CDR3 region has the DNA TGTGCCAGTAGTATACAGGGGGCCCCTATCTACGAGCAGTACTTC. This sequence encodes CASSIQGAPIYEQYF.

This clone was recorded once. The chain has TRBV28 and TRBJ2-7; perhaps TRBD1 as D (6 bases). Between the trimmed V and J ends, which lost 6 bases and 3 bases, there was a span of 9 bases. This CDR3 region has 12 residues. Looked up from germline, CDR1 is MDHEN and CDR2 is SYDVKM. The DNA for the CDR3 is TGTGCCAGCAGACAGGGCGACTACGAGCAGTACTTC. It yields the protein CASRQGDYEQYF.

The gene calls are TRBV5-4 and TRBJ2-7, with D maybe TRBD2 (5 bases). The ends were cut back, 3 bases at V and 5 bases at J, with 12 bases in the middle. The CDR3 sequence is 13 residues long. Germline V gene lookup returns CDR1 SGHNT and CDR2 YYREEE (reference sequence). This chain's CDR3 is CASSSGRGHEQYF. The CDR3, as DNA: TGTGCCAGCAGCTCCGGACGAGGGCACGAGCAGTACTTC.

A few counts support this clone. V gene TRBV2 combines with J gene TRBJ2-2, with D possibly being TRBD2 (5 bases). CDR1 and CDR2 from the germline V gene are SNHLY and FYNNEI. This CDR3 spans 14 amino acids. Trimming removed 6 bases at V and 4 bases at J, with 12 bases between. The CDR3 coding sequence is TGTGCCAGCAGCGAAACCAGCGGCACCGGGGAGCTGTTTTTT. Its protein product is CASSETSGTGELFF.

This clone was seen once. V usage is TRBV9 and J usage is TRBJ2-1; D call uncertain. The CDR3 totals 15 residues. CDR1 and CDR2 from the germline V gene are SGDLS and YYNGEE. V was clipped by 0 bases and J by 8 bases, with 15 bases between them. The CDR3 is CASSVVSSGIHEQFF. The CDR3 nucleotides read TGTGCCAGCAGCGTAGTTAGTTCTGGGATCCATGAGCAGTTCTTC.

The chain employs TRBV7-8 and TRBJ1-5; 8 bases line up with TRBD1. Germline CDR1 reads SGHVS; CDR2 reads FQNEAQ. The ends lost 4 bases at V and 3 bases at J; junction bases unmatched: 5. The CDR3 is 15 amino acids. This CDR3 is CASSSWTGYNQPQHF. The CDR3 DNA is TGTGCCAGCAGCTCCTGGACAGGGTACAATCAGCCCCAGCATTTT.

This clone has a handful of counts. The J gene is TRBJ2-1, the V gene TRBV19, with D perhaps TRBD1 or TRBD2 (5 bases each). The V and J ends lost 5 bases and 2 bases respectively, with 16 bases between them. Germline V gene sequence: CDR1 LNHDA, CDR2 SQIVND (reference sequence). CDR3 length: 16 amino acids. This CDR3 reads CASSPAGGETYNEQFF. CDR3 bases: TGTGCCAGTAGTCCCGCTGGGGGAGAGACCTACAATGAGCAGTTCTTC.

The chain employs TRBV27 and TRBJ2-7, with D maybe TRBD1 (5 bases). Germline V gene data show CDR1 as MNHEY and CDR2 as SMNVEV (reference sequence). The CDR3 has 16 residues. Trimming removed 7 bases from V and 7 bases from J, with 26 bases in between. CDR3 loop: CASKGVGAGRLEEQYF. CDR3 nucleotides: TGTGCCAGCAAGGGTGTTGGGGCAGGGCGCTTAGAAGAGCAGTACTTC.

The chain has TRBV27 and TRBJ2-3; weak D call: TRBD1 (5 bases). The CDR3 runs 14 residues. V dropped 7 bases and J dropped 2 bases, with 13 bases sitting between them. From germline, CDR1 is MNHEY and CDR2 SMNVEV (reference sequence). CDR3 in amino acids: CASKGAALTDTQYF. The CDR3 DNA sequence: TGTGCCAGCAAAGGGGCGGCACTCACAGATACGCAGTATTTT.

This clone has just one count. This chain links TRBV7-9 with TRBJ2-7; 12 positions match TRBD2. CDR1 and CDR2 (germline): SEHNR, FQNEAQ (reference sequence). V was clipped by 5 bases and J by 3 bases; unmatched bases: 11. The CDR3 is 17 amino acids. The CDR3 coding sequence is TGTGCCAGCAGCCCCGGACTAGCGGGGAGGGTGGGCTACGAGCAGTACTTC. Its translation is CASSPGLAGRVGYEQYF. Drawing the rest from reference TRBV7-9 and TRBJ2-7, the complete variable domain is DTGVSQNPRHKITKRGQNVTFRCDPISEHNRLYWYRQTLGQGPEFLTYFQNEAQLEKSRLLSDRFSAERPKGSFSTLEIQRTEQGDSAMYLCASSPGLAGRVGYEQYFGPGTRLTVT.

The table lists this clone with a count of one. The genes are TRBV27 and TRBJ1-2; 10 nucleotides match TRBD1. After removal of 2 bases from V and 2 bases from J, the junction contained 2 bases not matched to a gene. The CDR3 runs 15 residues. Germline V gene data show CDR1 as MNHEY and CDR2 as SMNVEV (reference sequence). The CDR3, as DNA: TGTGCCAGCAGTTTAATGGGACAGGGGAACTATGGCTACACCTTC. Translating gives CASSLMGQGNYGYTF.